The T cell receptor beta chain described here comes from a study of T cell clonality in common variable immunodeficiency. Findings and caveats of the study: CVID subjects had higher TCRbeta clonality than healthy controls, most marked in about a third. Compared with controls, CVID subjects had fewer shared TCRbeta clones.

The table lists this clone with many counts. Its antigen is undetermined. The read is 3 residues too short to cover the CDR3 end, so that end is filled in from the germline J gene. Between the trimmed V and J ends, which lost 4 bases and 4 bases, there was a span of 16 bases. This CDR3 spans 14 amino acids. Germline CDR1 GTSNPN, CDR2 SVGIG (reference sequence). The protocol was immunoSEQ multiplex PCR, while the TCRdb copy is restricted to in-frame clones and leaves out a portion. The sample is made up of about 40,000 clones, none counted only once. This receptor was obtained from a person aged 18 to 75 in good health. The source material was peripheral blood mononuclear cells. V and J are TRBV30 and TRBJ1-1; tentatively, D is TRBD1 (5 bases). CDR3 DNA, as far as it was read: TGTGCCTGGAAGGAAGGGGATTGGGGCACTGAA. This sequence encodes CAWKEGDWGTE. Given in full, the CDR3 is CAWKEGDWGTEAFF.